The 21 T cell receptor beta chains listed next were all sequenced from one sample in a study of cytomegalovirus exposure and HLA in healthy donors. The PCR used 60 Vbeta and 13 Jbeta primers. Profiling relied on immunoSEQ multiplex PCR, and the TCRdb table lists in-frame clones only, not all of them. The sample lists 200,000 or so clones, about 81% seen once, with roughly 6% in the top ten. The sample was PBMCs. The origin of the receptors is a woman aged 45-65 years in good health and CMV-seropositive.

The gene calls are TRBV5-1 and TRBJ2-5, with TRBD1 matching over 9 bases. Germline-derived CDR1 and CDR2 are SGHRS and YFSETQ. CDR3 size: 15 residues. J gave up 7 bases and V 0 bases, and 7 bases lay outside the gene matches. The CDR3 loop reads CASSLGNRGQVTQYF. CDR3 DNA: TGCGCCAGCAGCTTGGGGAACAGGGGGCAGGTGACCCAGTACTTC.

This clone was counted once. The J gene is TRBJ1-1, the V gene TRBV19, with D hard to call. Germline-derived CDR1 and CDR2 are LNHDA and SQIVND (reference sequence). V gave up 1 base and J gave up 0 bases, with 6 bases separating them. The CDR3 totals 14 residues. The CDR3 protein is CASSIGAMNTEAFF. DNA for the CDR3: TGTGCCAGTAGTATAGGCGCAATGAACACTGAAGCTTTCTTT.

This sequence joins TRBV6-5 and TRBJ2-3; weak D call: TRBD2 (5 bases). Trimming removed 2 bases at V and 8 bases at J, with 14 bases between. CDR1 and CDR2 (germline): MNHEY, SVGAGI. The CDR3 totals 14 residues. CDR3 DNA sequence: TGTGCCAGCAGTTACGAGGGAAGGCGATCTACGCAGTATTTT. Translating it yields CASSYEGRRSTQYF.

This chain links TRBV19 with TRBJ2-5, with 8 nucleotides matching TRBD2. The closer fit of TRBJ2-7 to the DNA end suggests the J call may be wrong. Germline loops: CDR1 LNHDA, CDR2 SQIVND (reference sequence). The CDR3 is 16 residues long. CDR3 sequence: CASSPQSGGFSYEQYF. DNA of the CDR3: TGTGCCAGTAGCCCACAAAGCGGGGGCTTTTCCTACGAGCAGTACTTC.

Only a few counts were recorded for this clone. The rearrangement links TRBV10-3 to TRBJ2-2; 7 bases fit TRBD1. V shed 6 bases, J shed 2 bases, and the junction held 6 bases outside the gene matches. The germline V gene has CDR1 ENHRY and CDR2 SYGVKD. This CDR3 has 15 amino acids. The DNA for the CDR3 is TGTGCCATCAGCGCCGGGACAGTCAACACCGGGGAGCTGTTTTTT. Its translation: CAISAGTVNTGELFF.

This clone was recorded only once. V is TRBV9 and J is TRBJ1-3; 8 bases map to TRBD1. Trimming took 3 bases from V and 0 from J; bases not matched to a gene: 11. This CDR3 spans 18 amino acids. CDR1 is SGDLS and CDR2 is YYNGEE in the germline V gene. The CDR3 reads CASSEGLQGAFSGNTIYF. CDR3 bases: TGTGCCAGCAGCGAGGGATTGCAGGGGGCCTTCTCTGGAAACACCATATATTTT. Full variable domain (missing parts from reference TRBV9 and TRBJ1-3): DSGVTQTPKHLITATGQRVTLRCSPRSGDLSVYWYQQSLDQGLQFLIQYYNGEERAKGNILERFSAQQFPDLHSELNLSSLELGDSALYFCASSEGLQGAFSGNTIYFGEGSWLTVV.

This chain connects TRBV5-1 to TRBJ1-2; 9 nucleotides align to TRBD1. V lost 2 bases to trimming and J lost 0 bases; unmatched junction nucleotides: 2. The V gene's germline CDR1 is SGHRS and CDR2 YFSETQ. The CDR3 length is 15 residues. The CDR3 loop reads CASSLWTGANYGYTF. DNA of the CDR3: TGCGCCAGCAGCTTATGGACAGGGGCTAACTATGGCTACACCTTC.

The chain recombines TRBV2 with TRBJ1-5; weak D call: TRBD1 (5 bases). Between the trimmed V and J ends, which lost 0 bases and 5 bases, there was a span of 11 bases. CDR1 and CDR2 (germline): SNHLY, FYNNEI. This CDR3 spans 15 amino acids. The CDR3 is CASSEAGRADQPQHF. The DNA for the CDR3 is TGTGCCAGCAGTGAAGCTGGCAGGGCGGATCAGCCCCAGCATTTT.

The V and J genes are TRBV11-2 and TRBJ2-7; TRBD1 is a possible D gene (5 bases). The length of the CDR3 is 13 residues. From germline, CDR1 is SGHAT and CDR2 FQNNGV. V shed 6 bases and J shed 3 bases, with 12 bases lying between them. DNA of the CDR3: TGTGCCAGCAGGCATCTAAGGGGCTACGAGCAGTACTTC. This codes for CASRHLRGYEQYF.

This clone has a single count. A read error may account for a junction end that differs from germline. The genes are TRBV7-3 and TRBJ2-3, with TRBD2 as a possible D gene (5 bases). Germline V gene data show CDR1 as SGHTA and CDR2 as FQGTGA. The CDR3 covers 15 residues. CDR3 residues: CAGSLRGQSTDTQYF. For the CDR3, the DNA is TGTGCCGGCAGCTTAAGAGGGCAGAGCACAGATACGCAGTATTTT.

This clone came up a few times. The CDR3 bases are TGTGCCAGCAACCGCCACCAGACAGGGGGTTTCTCCTACGAGCAGTACTTC. Translated, it gives CASNRHQTGGFSYEQYF. The rearrangement joins TRBV28 to TRBJ2-7; TRBD1 matches 9 bases. The CDR3 is made up of 17 amino acids. The V segment lost 7 bases and the J segment 0 bases; nucleotides outside the gene matches: 13. The germline V gene encodes CDR1 MDHEN and CDR2 SYDVKM.

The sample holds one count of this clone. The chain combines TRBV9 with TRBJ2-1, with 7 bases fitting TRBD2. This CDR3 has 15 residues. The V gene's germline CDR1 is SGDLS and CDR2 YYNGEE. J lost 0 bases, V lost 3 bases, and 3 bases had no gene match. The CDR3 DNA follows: TGTGCCAGCAGCGGGGGGGGGAACTCCTACAATGAGCAGTTCTTC. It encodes CASSGGGNSYNEQFF.

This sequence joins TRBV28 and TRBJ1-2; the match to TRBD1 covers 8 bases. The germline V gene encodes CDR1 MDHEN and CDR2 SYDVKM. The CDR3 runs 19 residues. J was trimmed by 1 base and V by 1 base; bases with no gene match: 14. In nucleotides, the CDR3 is TGTGCCAGCAGTTTATCGGCCGGACAGGGTAGCACCCTTAACTATGGCTACACCTTC. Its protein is CASSLSAGQGSTLNYGYTF.

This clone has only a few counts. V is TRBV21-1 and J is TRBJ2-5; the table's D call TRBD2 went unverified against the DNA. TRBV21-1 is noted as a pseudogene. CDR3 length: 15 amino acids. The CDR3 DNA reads TGTGCCAGCAGACATGAAGCGGGAGTAAGGGAGACCCAGTACTTC. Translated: CASRHEAGVRETQYF.

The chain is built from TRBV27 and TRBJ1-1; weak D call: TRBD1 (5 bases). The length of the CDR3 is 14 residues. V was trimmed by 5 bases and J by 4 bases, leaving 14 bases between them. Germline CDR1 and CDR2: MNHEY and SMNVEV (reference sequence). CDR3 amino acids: CASSISGEGTEAFF. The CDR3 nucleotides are TGTGCCAGCAGTATCTCGGGGGAAGGCACTGAAGCTTTCTTT.

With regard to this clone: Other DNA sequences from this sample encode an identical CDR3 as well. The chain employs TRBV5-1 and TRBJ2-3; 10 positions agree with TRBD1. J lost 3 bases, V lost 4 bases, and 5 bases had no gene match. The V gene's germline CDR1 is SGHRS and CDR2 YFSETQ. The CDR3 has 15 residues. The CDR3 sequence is CASSLRTGGTDTQYF. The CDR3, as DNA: TGCGCCAGCAGCCTACGGACAGGGGGGACAGATACGCAGTATTTT.

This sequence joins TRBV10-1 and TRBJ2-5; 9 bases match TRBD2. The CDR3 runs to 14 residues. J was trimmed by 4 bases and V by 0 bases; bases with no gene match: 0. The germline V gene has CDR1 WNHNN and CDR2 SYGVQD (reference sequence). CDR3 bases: TGCGCCAGCAGTGAGTCACTAGCGGGAGAGACCCAGTACTTC. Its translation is CASSESLAGETQYF.

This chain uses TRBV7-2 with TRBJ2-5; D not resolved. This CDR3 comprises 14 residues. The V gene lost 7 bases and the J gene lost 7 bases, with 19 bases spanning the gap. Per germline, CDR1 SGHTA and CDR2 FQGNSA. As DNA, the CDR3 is TGTGCCAGCACCCTCGATACTTCGAAAGTGACCCAGTACTTC. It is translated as CASTLDTSKVTQYF.

The CDR3: CASSYRTASETQYF. CDR3 in DNA: TGTGCCAGCAGTTACCGGACAGCGAGTGAGACCCAGTACTTC. The rearrangement joins TRBV6-5 to TRBJ2-5; D possibly corresponds to TRBD1 (6 bases). V lost 2 bases, J lost 5 bases, and 12 bases lay in between. The germline V gene encodes CDR1 MNHEY and CDR2 SVGAGI. The CDR3 contains 14 residues.

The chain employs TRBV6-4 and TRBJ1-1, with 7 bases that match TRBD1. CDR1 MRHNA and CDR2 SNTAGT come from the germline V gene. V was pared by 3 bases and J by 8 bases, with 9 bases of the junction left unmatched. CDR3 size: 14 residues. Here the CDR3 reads CASSEDRASTEAFF. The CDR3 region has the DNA TGTGCCAGCAGTGAAGACAGGGCCTCTACCGAAGCTTTCTTT.

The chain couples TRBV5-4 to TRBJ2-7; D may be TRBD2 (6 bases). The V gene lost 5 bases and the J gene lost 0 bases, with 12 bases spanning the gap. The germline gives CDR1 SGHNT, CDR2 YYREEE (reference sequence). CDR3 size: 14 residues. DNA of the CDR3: TGTGCCAGCAGGAGGTCCGGGGGCTCCTACGAGCAGTACTTC. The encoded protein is CASRRSGGSYEQYF.